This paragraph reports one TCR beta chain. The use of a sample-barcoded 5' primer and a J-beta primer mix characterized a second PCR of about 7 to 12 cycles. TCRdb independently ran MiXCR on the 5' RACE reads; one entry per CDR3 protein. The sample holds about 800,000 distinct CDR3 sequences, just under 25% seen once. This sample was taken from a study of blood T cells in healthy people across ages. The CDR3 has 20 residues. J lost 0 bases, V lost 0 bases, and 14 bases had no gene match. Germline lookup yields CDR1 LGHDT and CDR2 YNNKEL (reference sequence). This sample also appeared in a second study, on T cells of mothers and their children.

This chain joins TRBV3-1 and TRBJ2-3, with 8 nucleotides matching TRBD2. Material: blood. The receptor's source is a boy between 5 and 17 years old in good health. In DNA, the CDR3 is TGTGCCAGCAGCCAAGATCTAGCGGGTATGACGTCGATAAGCACAGATACGCAGTATTTT. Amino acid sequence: CASSQDLAGMTSISTDTQYF.